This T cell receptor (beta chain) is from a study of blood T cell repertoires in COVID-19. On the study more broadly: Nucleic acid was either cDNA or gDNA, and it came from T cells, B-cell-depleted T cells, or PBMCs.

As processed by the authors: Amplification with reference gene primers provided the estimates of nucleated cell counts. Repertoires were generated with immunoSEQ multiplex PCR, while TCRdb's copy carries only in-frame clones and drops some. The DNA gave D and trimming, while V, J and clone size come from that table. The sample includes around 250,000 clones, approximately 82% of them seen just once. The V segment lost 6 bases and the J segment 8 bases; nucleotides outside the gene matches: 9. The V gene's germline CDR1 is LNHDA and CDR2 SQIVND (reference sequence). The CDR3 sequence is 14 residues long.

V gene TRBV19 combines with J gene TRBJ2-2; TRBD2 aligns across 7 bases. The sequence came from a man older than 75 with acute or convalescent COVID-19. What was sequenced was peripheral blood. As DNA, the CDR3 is TGTGCCAGTAGCAGAGCGGGGAGTGGAGGGGAGCTGTTTTTT. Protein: CASSRAGSGGELFF.